This T cell receptor (beta chain) appears in the sequencing data of a study of shared clonotypes between healthy human individuals. Study-wide background: Contributing individuals were two females and three males aged 18 to 49.

The CDR3 has 14 amino acids. CDR1 is SNHLY, CDR2 FYNNEI, per germline. About this clone itself: Its target is unknown. Mismatch with germline at one junction end may stem from a read error.

Notes on the study in general: The authors expected sequencing depth to affect clonotype sharing among donors.

The authors sequenced unsorted PBMC DNA on ten immunoSEQ deep assay plates. Authors' methods: Filtering of immunoSEQ junctional sequences could not match full-length read filtering. Generated by immunoSEQ multiplex PCR, the TCRdb table keeps only in-frame clones and is missing some. Clone size and V and J calls were adopted from that table, with D and trimming inferred from the DNA. The data contain around 500,000 clones, 60% to 85% of them seen just once; the ten biggest clones take up 10% to 15%. This sequence joins TRBV2 and TRBJ1-4; D perhaps matches TRBD1 (5 bases). Sequencing was performed on PBMCs. This TCR was sampled from a woman in her 40s in good health. Some clones in this sample may be carry-over from other donors' samples. This chain's CDR3 is CASSDGASNEKLFF. DNA of the CDR3: TGTGCCAGCAGCGACGGGGCGTCTAACGAAAAACTGTTTTTT.